These T cell receptor beta chains were read from a single sample in a study of blood T cell repertoires in COVID-19. Sequenced by immunoSEQ multiplex PCR; TCRdb stores in-frame clones only, minus some. The sample lists approximately 170,000 clones, 81% seen once, with around 10% in the top ten. Specimen: peripheral blood. The receptor set was obtained from a man aged 55 to 70 with active or convalescent COVID-19. The CDR3 runs from the conserved cysteine through the conserved F or W. Each record gives: D gene, J gene, V gene, clone size, CDR3 DNA, CDR3 protein. A D gene is named only where the DNA matches it firmly. Rows may omit the clone size; those that give it use once, few, many or a size class.

>NA|TRBJ2-3|TRBV28|NA
TGTGCCAGCAGTTTACTCGCAGGAACTAGCACAGATACGCAGTATTTT
CASSLLAGTSTDTQYF
>TRBD1|TRBJ1-4|TRBV19|NA
TGTGCCAGTAGCTCCACCCGACAGGGGACGAATGAAAAACTGTTTTTT
CASSSTRQGTNEKLFF
>TRBD2|TRBJ2-7|TRBV4-2|NA
TGTGCCAGCAGCCAAGATTGGGGCGGGGGGAGCTCCTACGAGCAGTACTTC
CASSQDWGGGSSYEQYF
>TRBD1|TRBJ1-3|TRBV2|NA
TGTGCCAGCACTAGACAGGGGGCGAACACCATATATTTT
CASTRQGANTIYF
>TRBD1|TRBJ1-3|TRBV5-6|few
TGTGCCAGCAGCCGAGGACAGGGCCCCCGCCACTCTGGAAACACCATATATTTT
CASSRGQGPRHSGNTIYF
>TRBD1|TRBJ2-1|TRBV2|NA
TGTGCCAGCAAAGGACAGGTTTCCTACAATGAGCAGTTCTTC
CASKGQVSYNEQFF
>NA|TRBJ1-1|TRBV19|NA
TGTGCTTCGAGAGGGCGGCACACTGAAGCTTTCTTT
CASRGRHTEAFF
>NA|TRBJ1-5|TRBV5-1|NA
TGCGCCAGCGCTCGGGGGGAGGATCAGCCCCAGCATTTT
CASARGEDQPQHF
>TRBD2|TRBJ2-1|TRBV7-2|NA
TGTGCCAGCAGCCCATGGACTAGCACCTCACATGAGCAGTTCTTC
CASSPWTSTSHEQFF
>TRBD1|TRBJ1-2|TRBV11-2|NA
TGTGCCAGCAGCCCCTCACAGGGGAGAGGCTATGGCTACACCTTC
CASSPSQGRGYGYTF
>NA|TRBJ2-2|TRBV3-1/TRBV3-2|NA
TGTGCCAGCAGCCAAGGGAGAAACACCGGGGAGCTGTTTTTT
CASSQGRNTGELFF
>NA|TRBJ1-5|TRBV27|NA
TGTGCCAGCAGTTTAGGGGCAGGGTGGAGCAATCAGCCCCAGCATTTT
CASSLGAGWSNQPQHF
>TRBD1|TRBJ1-4|TRBV6-5|NA
TGTGCCAGCAGGACCGGGACAGGGGATGAAAAACTGTTTTTT
CASRTGTGDEKLFF
>TRBD1|TRBJ1-2|TRBV25-1|NA
TGTGCCAGCAGTGGGACAGGGTGGCACTATGGCTACACCTTC
CASSGTGWHYGYTF
>NA|TRBJ2-3|TRBV29-1|NA
TGCAGCGCTAGGAACAGGGCGGGGGGCACAGATACGCAGTATTTT
CSARNRAGGTDTQYF
>TRBD1|TRBJ1-5|TRBV19|NA
TGTGCCAGTAGTACTACAGGGGGTAGCAATCAGCCCCAGCATTTT
CASSTTGGSNQPQHF
>NA|TRBJ1-1|TRBV7-9|NA
TGTGCCAGCAGCTTAGCGTTGGGGCGAAACACTGAAGCTTTCTTT
CASSLALGRNTEAFF
>NA|TRBJ2-2|TRBV5-1|few
TGCGCCAGCAGCTTGGGTCAGGGGACCGGGGAGCTGTTTTTT
CASSLGQGTGELFF
>NA|TRBJ1-2|TRBV29-1|once
TGCAGCGTTGAAGGATCAGTTCCCTCTTATGGCTACACCTTC
CSVEGSVPSYGYTF
>NA|TRBJ2-3|TRBV3-1/TRBV3-2|NA
TGTGCCAGCAGCCAGCGCTTCGGGATAACAGATACGCAGTATTTT
CASSQRFGITDTQYF
>NA|TRBJ2-3|TRBV19|NA
TGTGCCAGTACAAACTCGTGGGCGAGCACAGATACGCAGTATTTT
CASTNSWASTDTQYF
>NA|TRBJ2-5|TRBV7-2|once
TGTGCCAGCAGCTTCCGAGGCGAGACCCAGTACTTC
CASSFRGETQYF
>TRBD1|TRBJ2-7|TRBV28|NA
TGTGCCAGCATCGGAAGGGGGACAGCTACCTACGAGCAGTACTTC
CASIGRGTATYEQYF
>NA|TRBJ2-7|TRBV27|NA
TGTGCCAGCAGTTTATCCAGGGTGGGCTACGAGCAGTACTTC
CASSLSRVGYEQYF
>TRBD1|TRBJ2-5|TRBV19|NA
TGTGCCAGTAGTATAGCCCAAGGACAGGGCGAGACCCAGTACTTC
CASSIAQGQGETQYF
>NA|TRBJ2-3|TRBV18|NA
TGTGCCAGCTCCCCCCCAGTTGTGGATACGCAGTATTTT
CASSPPVVDTQYF
>NA|TRBJ2-7|TRBV7-2|NA
TGTGCCAGCCACAGACCGCCCAACGAGCAGTACTTC
CASHRPPNEQYF
>TRBD2|TRBJ2-3|TRBV27|few
TGTGCCAGCAGTTTGCTAGCGGGAAACACAGATACGCAGTATTTT
CASSLLAGNTDTQYF
>TRBD1|TRBJ2-7|TRBV6-5|NA
TGTGCCAGCCGACAGGGGACCGCCTACGAGCAGTACTTC
CASRQGTAYEQYF
>TRBD1|TRBJ1-2|TRBV6-4|NA
TGTGCCAGCAGCGATACCGGGACAGGGGTCCGCGGCTACACCTTC
CASSDTGTGVRGYTF
>TRBD1|TRBJ1-1|TRBV19|NA
TGTGCCAGTAGTATAGAGAACAGGGGTCGCGACACTGAAGCTTTCTTT
CASSIENRGRDTEAFF
>NA|TRBJ1-4|TRBV10-3|few
TGTGCCATCAGCGACCTAGGCGGGGTTGAAAAACTGTTTTTT
CAISDLGGVEKLFF
>TRBD2|TRBJ2-3|TRBV5-6|NA
TGTGCCAGCAGCTTGGCCAGCGGGGTCACAGATACGCAGTATTTT
CASSLASGVTDTQYF
>TRBD1|TRBJ2-7|TRBV19|few
TGTGCCAGTAGTGATCCGGGACAGCACTCCTACGAGCAGTACTTC
CASSDPGQHSYEQYF
>TRBD2|TRBJ2-7|TRBV11-2|NA
TGTGCCAGCAGCTTAGGGATGGCTAGCGGGATACTCTACGAGCAGTACTTC
CASSLGMASGILYEQYF
>NA|TRBJ1-1|TRBV23-1|NA
TGCGCCAGCAGGCCTCCCGGGACTCCCCCAGAAGCTTTCTTT
CASRPPGTPPEAFF
>NA|TRBJ1-4|TRBV14|NA
TGTGCCAGCAGCCGAGGACAGTATGAAAAACTGTTTTTT
CASSRGQYEKLFF
>NA|TRBJ2-3|TRBV5-4|NA
TGTGCCAGCAGCTTACCTCAGGGGAGTACGCAGTATTTT
CASSLPQGSTQYF
>NA|TRBJ2-3|TRBV6-5|NA
TGTGCCAGCAGTCAATTCCCGGGGGCAGATACGCAGTATTTT
CASSQFPGADTQYF
>TRBD1|TRBJ1-2|TRBV19|NA
TGTGCCAGTAGTTCTCAGGGGGCCGTTTATGGCTACACCTTC
CASSSQGAVYGYTF
>TRBD1|TRBJ2-1|TRBV7-8|NA
TGTGCCAGCAGCACTGGACAGGGGTTCGATGAGCAGTTCTTC
CASSTGQGFDEQFF
>TRBD1|TRBJ1-1|TRBV24-1|NA
TGTGCCACCAGTGATGGACAGGGTCAGAGGCCTGAAGCTTTCTTT
CATSDGQGQRPEAFF
>TRBD1|TRBJ2-2|TRBV7-3|NA
TGTGCCAGCAGCTCAGGACAGGGTGGGGACACCGGGGAGCTGTTTTTT
CASSSGQGGDTGELFF
>NA|TRBJ1-3|TRBV9|few
TGTGCCAGCAGCCTCGGCGGCGGCCTCGGAAACACCATATATTTT
CASSLGGGLGNTIYF
>TRBD2|TRBJ2-1|TRBV5-1|NA
TGCGCCAGCAGCTTGACGTATAGCGGGATAAGCTCCTACAATGAGCAGTTCTTC
CASSLTYSGISSYNEQFF
>TRBD1|TRBJ2-3|TRBV5-1|NA
TGCGCCAGCAGCTGGGGACCGGGACAGGGTGGAGCAGATACGCAGTATTTT
CASSWGPGQGGADTQYF
>TRBD1|TRBJ2-1|TRBV14|few
TGTGCCAGCAGCGTCGGGACAGGGAGCTCCTACAATGAGCAGTTCTTC
CASSVGTGSSYNEQFF
>TRBD1|TRBJ1-3|TRBV6-6|NA
TGTGCCAGCAGTGACCCAGGGGGACCTGGAAACACCATATATTTT
CASSDPGGPGNTIYF
>TRBD1|TRBJ1-5|TRBV7-2|NA
TGTGCCAGCAGCCCAGTAGGGGGCGGCAATCAGCCCCAGCATTTT
CASSPVGGGNQPQHF
>NA|TRBJ1-4|TRBV7-8|NA
TGTGCCAGCAGCTTAGAATTACGCGGTAATGAAAAACTGTTTTTT
CASSLELRGNEKLFF
>TRBD2|TRBJ2-1|TRBV7-9|NA
TGTGCCAGCAGCTTTAGCGGGAAGTACAATGAGCAGTTCTTC
CASSFSGKYNEQFF
>TRBD1|TRBJ1-1|TRBV27|NA
TGTGCCAGCAGTCCGACAGGGGTAACTGAAGCTTTCTTT
CASSPTGVTEAFF
>TRBD1|TRBJ1-2|TRBV6-5|many
TGTGCCAGCAAGCGAGGACAGGGGAGTTATGGCTACACCTTC
CASKRGQGSYGYTF
>TRBD1|TRBJ1-2|TRBV2|NA
TGTGCCAGCAGCGGGGCCTCAGGGGGCTATGGCTACACCTTC
CASSGASGGYGYTF
>TRBD1|TRBJ1-2|TRBV28|once
TGTGCCAGTGAACAGGGGCAACAAGCCTATGGCTACACCTTC
CASEQGQQAYGYTF